Sequencing of this T cell receptor beta chain was carried out in a study of T cell repertoires in cytomegalovirus infection. Study background: Public TCR beta signatures marked donors with CMV infection and the matching HLA. General observations from the study: Dominating the ex vivo response were HLA-C-restricted CMV-specific TCR beta clonotypes.

TCRdb fed the reads into MiXCR, producing one record per CDR3 protein. The table records some 940,000 distinct CDR3 sequences, about 33% of them present only once. CDR1 and CDR2 from the germline V gene are SGHVS and FNYEAQ. This CDR3 contains 16 residues. The ends were cut back, 2 bases at V and 6 bases at J, with 16 bases in the middle. Turning to this clonotype: The antigen is unknown.

The genes are TRBV7-6 and TRBJ1-4, with D hard to call. This sequence originates from a human donor in good health (CMV status not recorded). Some clones in this sample may be carry-over from other donors' samples. The source material was cultured CD8+ T cells from PBMCs, sampled from culture after CMV antigen stimulation. This chain's CDR3 is CASSLPRVVKDEKLFF. The CDR3 DNA sequence: TGTGCCAGCAGCTTACCCCGCGTGGTGAAGGATGAAAAACTGTTTTTT.